Following are 11 T cell receptor beta chains from one sample sequenced in a study of control samples from healthy donors and cancer patients. Using immunoSEQ multiplex PCR, the repertoire was profiled, and TCRdb retains in-frame clones only, with some absent. The sample includes nearly 35,000 clones, roughly 92% of them seen just once. Sequencing was carried out using PBMCs. The receptor source for this set is a man aged 35-49 years with colorectal cancer.

The CDR3 protein is CASSGGRLGNTIYF. DNA for the CDR3: TGTGCCAGCAGTGGGGGACGCCTTGGAAACACCATATATTTT. J is TRBJ1-3 and V is TRBV27; maybe TRBD1 (5 bases). Germline CDR1 reads MNHEY; CDR2 reads SMNVEV (reference sequence). The CDR3 length is 14 residues. The germline V and J ends were trimmed by 5 bases and 3 bases, with 11 bases remaining between them.

V gene TRBV6-6 combines with J gene TRBJ1-2; D is uncertain. Trimming cost V 1 base and J 10 bases, with 10 bases left between them. The CDR3 length is 12 residues. Germline V CDR1 and CDR2: MNHNY, SVGAGI (reference sequence). This CDR3 is CASSYLGVIYTF. CDR3 in DNA: TGTGCCAGCAGTTACTTGGGAGTAATCTACACCTTC.

The chain employs TRBV7-2 and TRBJ2-6; TRBD1 matches at 7 bases. Germline values: CDR1 SGHTA, CDR2 FQGNSA. V lost 0 bases and J lost 0; bases outside the gene matches: 11. The CDR3 has 20 residues. DNA for the CDR3: TGTGCCAGCAGCTTAGCGACAACCGGGACAGCACTCTCTGGGGCCAACGTCCTGACTTTC. This codes for CASSLATTGTALSGANVLTF.

This rearrangement joins TRBV2 to TRBJ2-1, with 8 bases matching TRBD2. The germline CDR1 and CDR2 sequences are SNHLY and FYNNEI. The CDR3 is made up of 17 amino acids. With 3 bases clipped from V and 8 bases from J, the junction kept 15 bases outside the gene matches. The DNA of the CDR3 is TGTGCCAGCAGTGATGTCTCGCGGGGGGTATCGATGGATGAGCAGTTCTTC. This translates into CASSDVSRGVSMDEQFF.

V usage is TRBV3-1 (or the pseudogene TRBV3-2) and J usage is TRBJ1-3; a possible D gene is TRBD1 (6 bases). The CDR3 has 17 amino acids. The V end lost 0 bases, the J end lost 3 bases, and 15 bases lay between the germline ends. Per the germline V gene, CDR1 is LGHDT and CDR2 is YNNKEL (reference sequence). The CDR3 loop is CASSQEGGGAIGNTIYF. The CDR3 region has the DNA TGTGCCAGCAGCCAAGAGGGTGGGGGGGCGATTGGAAACACCATATATTTT.

The V and J genes are TRBV27 and TRBJ1-1; D perhaps matches TRBD1 (6 bases). This CDR3 has 16 residues. Germline CDR1 and CDR2: MNHEY and SMNVEV (reference sequence). V was pared by 5 bases and J by 0 bases, with 16 bases between. The CDR3, as DNA: TGTGCCAGCAGTCCCCCCGGACAGAAGATGAACACTGAAGCTTTCTTT. The encoded protein is CASSPPGQKMNTEAFF.

The chain joins TRBV29-1 to TRBJ2-2; 8 nucleotides match TRBD1. Trimming cost V 6 bases and J 1 base; bases outside gene matches: 1. The germline gives CDR1 SQVTM, CDR2 ANQGSEA. CDR3 length: 13 amino acids. The CDR3 spells CSVGTGNTGELFF. In DNA, the CDR3 is TGCAGCGTAGGGACAGGGAACACCGGGGAGCTGTTTTTT.

The rearrangement joins TRBV5-4 to TRBJ2-2; D unclear. Germline V gene sequence: CDR1 SGHNT, CDR2 YYREEE (reference sequence). The CDR3 covers 16 residues. V lost 0 bases, J lost 5 bases, and 14 bases lay in between. The CDR3 region has the DNA TGTGCCAGCAGCTTGGCGGGCAAGCCCCCGACCGGGGAGCTGTTTTTT. Protein product: CASSLAGKPPTGELFF. The whole variable domain, filled in from reference TRBV5-4 and TRBJ2-2, reads ETGVTQSPTHLIKTRGQQVTLRCSSQSGHNTVSWYQQALGQGPQFIFQYYREEENGRGNFPPRFSGLQFPNYSSELNVNALELDDSALYLCASSLAGKPPTGELFFGEGSRLTVL.

This clone was counted once. J is TRBJ1-1 and V is TRBV2; possibly TRBD1 for D (5 bases). CDR1 SNHLY and CDR2 FYNNEI come from the germline V gene. CDR3 length equals 16 residues. The V gene lost 8 bases and the J gene lost 0 bases, with 19 bases spanning the gap. The DNA for the CDR3 is TGTGCCAGCGGGGGGACCAGGGTTCTTATGAACACTGAAGCTTTCTTT. Amino acid sequence: CASGGTRVLMNTEAFF.

This clone was observed a single time. This chain links TRBV6-1 with TRBJ1-1, with D possibly matching TRBD1 (6 bases). The V and J ends lost 2 bases and 4 bases respectively, with 14 bases between them. This CDR3 spans 15 amino acids. Germline lookup yields CDR1 MNHNS and CDR2 SASEGT. This chain's CDR3 is CASSEYFQGPTEAFF. CDR3 sequence (DNA): TGTGCCAGCAGTGAATATTTCCAGGGGCCCACTGAAGCTTTCTTT.

This clone was counted once. The CDR3 coding sequence is TGTGCCACCAGCAGAAGGACAGGGGGCCAAGATGAGCAGTACTTC. Protein: CATSRRTGGQDEQYF. The V and J genes are TRBV15 and TRBJ2-7, with 11 bases fitting TRBD1. Per germline, CDR1 LNHNV and CDR2 YYDKDF (reference sequence). With V trimmed by 2 bases and J by 7 bases, 7 bases remained unmatched. The CDR3 contains 15 residues.